This T cell receptor beta chain was retrieved from a study of blood T cells in healthy people across ages. About the research overall: About one barcoded TCR beta cDNA was captured per two T cells.

Broader study findings: Per million T cells, TCR beta diversity dropped roughly linearly as age increased. One million T cells yielded diversity estimates that were considered underestimates.

Trimming removed 3 bases from V and 1 base from J, with 20 bases in between. CDR3 size: 18 residues. The authors ran a second PCR of about 7 to 11 cycles using a sample-barcoded 5' primer and a J-beta primer mix. TCRdb used MiXCR to reprocess the 5' RACE reads, holding one entry per CDR3 protein. The table shows 1.5 million to 2 million distinct CDR3 sequences, with around 40% occurring only once. Notes on this clonotype: Its antigen is as yet unknown.

This clonotype was obtained from a human donor in good health. The chain is built from TRBV12-3 or TRBV12-4 and TRBJ2-3; D is perhaps TRBD1 (5 bases). The sequenced sample was blood. The CDR3 protein is CASSFRVDRPVGTDTQYF. The CDR3 nucleotides read TGTGCCAGCAGTTTCAGGGTTGATCGACCGGTGGGCACAGATACGCAGTATTTT.